This TCR beta chain was obtained from a study of blood T cell repertoires in COVID-19 (dated by TCRdb to 2020 to 2022). As for the study more broadly: The collaborator samples originated in the United States, Italy and Spain and spanned the acute and convalescent phases of COVID-19. The samples were drawn from two sources: the first 160 participants of the ongoing ImmuneRACE study, and 1,000 to 1,500 subjects contributed by 6 global collaborators. Sample metadata almost always included a de-identified subject ID, COVID-19 status, age in years and sex. The prospective study material was composed of cDNA or gDNA derived from T cells, B-cell-depleted T cells, or PBMCs. The dataset comprised deeply sampled blood TCRbeta repertoires from subjects exposed to, actively infected with, or recovered from COVID-19. Where available, HLA class I and class II types were obtained from metadata supplied by the sample provider rather than from assay-based typing. The repertoires were made available in a free public database intended to serve as a resource for research on the immune response to SARS-CoV-2. General conclusions and limits of the study: Clinical and demographic metadata were provided uncurated, with the amount varying by source and participant.

Whole blood was collected in K2EDTA tubes by collaborating institutions according to the institutions' own protocols. For TCRbeta analysis, collaborators shipped samples in one of three forms: frozen whole blood, isolated PBMCs, or DNA extracted from either of those sample types. On this clone: Its antigen is currently not known. Nothing much larger sits one base from this clone, and base qualities are not available.

Clipping removes 2 bases from V and 1 base from J, with 3 as the unmatched junction base count. CDR1 and CDR2, per the germline V gene, are SGHDT and YYEEEE. The CDR3 measures 14 amino acids from cysteine to phenylalanine. The retained sequence is limited to the CDR3, 42 bases, with the frame set at the first base. TCRbeta CDR3 regions were amplified from genomic DNA by means of the immunoSEQ Assay, a bias-controlled multiplex PCR. For the original study's pipeline: Nucleated cell counts per sample were estimated from amplification of reference gene primers within the assay. Sequence reads were collapsed and filtered to measure the absolute abundance of every unique TCRbeta CDR3 rearrangement. Productive Simpson clonality was computed per sample as the square root of Simpson's diversity index over productive rearrangements. TCRdb's version of the immuneACCESS table is confined to in-frame rearrangements and falls short of the full clone set. An unresolved V gene accounts for under half of the shortfall where checked; the remainder is of unknown origin. From that table come the V and J calls and clone size; the DNA was used to work out D and trimming. The sample table lists some 260,000 clones, approximately 86% of them with a count of one. In total, the top ten clones hold over 1.3% of the sample.

The chain uses TRBV5-6 and TRBJ2-7; 7 bases in the junction line up with TRBD1. The clonotype originates from a man at least 80 years old with acute or convalescent COVID-19. The specimen was peripheral blood. The CDR3 protein sequence reads: CASSFGRGSYEQYF. The nucleotides are TGTGCCAGCAGCTTCGGCAGGGGGTCCTACGAGCAGTACTTC.